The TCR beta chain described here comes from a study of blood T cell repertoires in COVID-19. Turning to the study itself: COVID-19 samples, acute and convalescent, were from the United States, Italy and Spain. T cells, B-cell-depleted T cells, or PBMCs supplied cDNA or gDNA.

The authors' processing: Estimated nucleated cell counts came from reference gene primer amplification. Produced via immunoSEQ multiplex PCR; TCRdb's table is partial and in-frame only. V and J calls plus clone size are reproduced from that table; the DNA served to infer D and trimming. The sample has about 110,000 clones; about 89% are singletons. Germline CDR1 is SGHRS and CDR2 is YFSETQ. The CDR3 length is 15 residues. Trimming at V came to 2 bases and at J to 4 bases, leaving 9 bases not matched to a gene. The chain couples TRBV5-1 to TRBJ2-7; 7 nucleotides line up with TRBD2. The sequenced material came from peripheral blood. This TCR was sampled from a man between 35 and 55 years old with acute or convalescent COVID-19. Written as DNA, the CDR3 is TGCGCCAGCAGCTTAGGTACGGGAGGCATATACGAGCAGTACTTC. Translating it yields CASSLGTGGIYEQYF. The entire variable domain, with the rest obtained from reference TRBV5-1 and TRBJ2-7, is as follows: KAGVTQTPRYLIKTRGQQVTLSCSPISGHRSVSWYQQTPGQGLQFLFEYFSETQRNKGNFPGRFSGRQFSNSRSEMNVSTLELGDSALYLCASSLGTGGIYEQYFGPGTRLTVT.